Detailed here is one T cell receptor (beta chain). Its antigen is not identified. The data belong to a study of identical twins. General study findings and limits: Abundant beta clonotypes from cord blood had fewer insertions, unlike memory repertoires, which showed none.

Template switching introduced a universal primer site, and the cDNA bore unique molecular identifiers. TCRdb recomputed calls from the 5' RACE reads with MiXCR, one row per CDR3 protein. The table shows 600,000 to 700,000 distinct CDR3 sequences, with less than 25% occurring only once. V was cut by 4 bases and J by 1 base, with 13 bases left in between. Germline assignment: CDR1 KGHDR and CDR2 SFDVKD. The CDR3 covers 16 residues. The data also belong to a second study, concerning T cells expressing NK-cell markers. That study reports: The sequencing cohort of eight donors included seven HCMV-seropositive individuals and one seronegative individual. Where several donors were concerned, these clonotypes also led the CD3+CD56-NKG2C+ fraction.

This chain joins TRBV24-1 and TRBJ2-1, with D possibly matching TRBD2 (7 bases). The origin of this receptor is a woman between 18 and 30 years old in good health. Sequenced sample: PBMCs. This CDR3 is CATSDTGGASYNEQFF. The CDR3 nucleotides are TGTGCCACCAGTGACACGGGGGGCGCTTCCTACAATGAGCAGTTCTTC.